This T cell receptor (beta chain) was documented in a study of T cell repertoires in cytomegalovirus infection. TCRdb reprocessed the reads via MiXCR and lists one record per CDR3 protein. The sample lists more than 150,000 distinct CDR3 sequences, roughly a fifth occurring once. There are many counts of this clonotype. The sample taken for sequencing was PBMCs. This clonotype was obtained from a human donor in good health (CMV status not recorded). Some clones in this sample may be carry-over from other donors' samples.

CDR3 sequence: CASSLLHTYEQYF. DNA of the CDR3: TGTGCCAGCAGCCTACTTCATACCTACGAGCAGTACTTC. V and J are TRBV11-2 and TRBJ2-7; D is unclear. Trimming shortened V by 5 bases and J by 2 bases, and 10 bases separated the two germline ends. The germline V gene has CDR1 SGHAT and CDR2 FQNNGV. The CDR3 covers 13 residues.